This T cell receptor beta chain was documented in a study of identical twins. General study findings and limits: Those out-of-frame alpha sequences shared by twins showed an excess of low generation probability.

TCRdb fed the 5' RACE reads into MiXCR, producing one record per CDR3 protein. The sample records a few hundred thousand distinct CDR3 sequences, approximately 11% being singletons. This CDR3 contains 13 residues. V was pared by 3 bases and J by 9 bases, with 9 bases between. This clonotype was observed at least ten times. Its specificity is not known. These data also formed part of another study, on yellow fever vaccine responses in identical twins.

The material sequenced was memory (CD45RO+) T cells sorted from blood. The clonotype comes from a woman between 18 and 29 years old in good health. The chain couples TRBV12-3 or TRBV12-4 to TRBJ1-6; D unclear. CDR3 bases: TGTGCCAGCAGTTTTTCGCTCGGTTCACCCCTCCACTTT. This gives the protein CASSFSLGSPLHF.